These T cell receptor beta chains were read from a single sample in a study of OX40 agonist ivuxolimab in advanced cancers. Only in-frame clones appear in the TCRdb table, and some are missing; sequencing was by immunoSEQ multiplex PCR. The profile shows about 67,000 clones, approximately 85% of them singletons. The sequencing here drew on CD4+ or CD8+ T cells sorted from blood, taken in a trial of the OX40 agonist ivuxolimab. Receptors originate from an adult with an advanced solid tumor such as melanoma, head and neck, liver or kidney cancer. The CDR3 runs from the conserved cysteine through the conserved F or W. The D gene is left open where the match is weak. Not all rows give a size; the values are once, few, many and, for expanded clones, a class.

abundance: -; j_gene: TRBJ2-6; v_gene: TRBV10-3; d_gene: -; CDR3aa: CAIRGSGANVLTF; CDR3nt: TGTGCCATCCGTGGCTCTGGGGCCAACGTCCTGACTTTC
abundance: -; j_gene: TRBJ1-5; v_gene: TRBV5-5; d_gene: -; CDR3aa: CASSTDGTPNQPQHF; CDR3nt: TGTGCCAGCAGCACCGACGGGACACCTAATCAGCCCCAGCATTTT
abundance: once; j_gene: TRBJ2-1; v_gene: TRBV6-6; d_gene: -; CDR3aa: CASSYSSGTNEQFF; CDR3nt: TGTGCCAGCAGTTACTCGTCGGGGACAAATGAGCAGTTCTTC
abundance: once; j_gene: TRBJ1-1; v_gene: TRBV6-6; d_gene: TRBD1; CDR3aa: CASSKGTGGLNTEAFF; CDR3nt: TGTGCCAGCAGTAAAGGGACAGGGGGTCTCAACACTGAAGCTTTCTTT
abundance: -; j_gene: TRBJ2-3; v_gene: TRBV11-3; d_gene: -; CDR3aa: CASSLDTVGTDTQYF; CDR3nt: TGTGCCAGCAGCTTAGATACAGTCGGCACAGATACGCAGTATTTT
abundance: -; j_gene: TRBJ1-5; v_gene: TRBV7-2; d_gene: -; CDR3aa: CASSLGGVAPQHF; CDR3nt: TGTGCCAGCAGCTTAGGGGGGGTGGCGCCCCAGCATTTT
abundance: -; j_gene: TRBJ2-5; v_gene: TRBV7-8; d_gene: TRBD1; CDR3aa: CASSLDPQGGRETQYF; CDR3nt: TGTGCCAGCAGCTTAGACCCACAGGGGGGTCGGGAGACCCAGTACTTC
abundance: -; j_gene: TRBJ2-1; v_gene: TRBV18; d_gene: -; CDR3aa: CASSPTQGTDEQFF; CDR3nt: TGTGCCAGCTCACCAACCCAGGGGACGGATGAGCAGTTCTTC
abundance: -; j_gene: TRBJ2-5; v_gene: TRBV5-1; d_gene: TRBD1; CDR3aa: CASSLGRDRGETQYF; CDR3nt: TGCGCCAGCAGCTTGGGCAGAGACAGGGGAGAGACCCAGTACTTC
abundance: few; j_gene: TRBJ2-7; v_gene: TRBV5-6; d_gene: TRBD1; CDR3aa: CASRRRQGAAYEQYF; CDR3nt: TGTGCCAGCAGGAGGCGACAGGGGGCGGCCTACGAGCAGTACTTC
abundance: -; j_gene: TRBJ2-7; v_gene: TRBV7-2; d_gene: TRBD1; CDR3aa: CASSSWGGQGRNEQYF; CDR3nt: TGTGCCAGCAGCTCTTGGGGGGGACAGGGGCGTAACGAGCAGTACTTC
abundance: few; j_gene: TRBJ2-3; v_gene: TRBV30; d_gene: TRBD2; CDR3aa: CAWVGLGRDTQYF; CDR3nt: TGTGCCTGGGTAGGACTAGGACGGGATACGCAGTATTTT
abundance: many; j_gene: TRBJ2-5; v_gene: TRBV5-1; d_gene: TRBD2; CDR3aa: CASSLASGPQETQYF; CDR3nt: TGCGCCAGCAGCTTGGCTAGCGGGCCCCAAGAGACCCAGTACTTC
abundance: -; j_gene: TRBJ1-2; v_gene: TRBV27; d_gene: -; CDR3aa: CASSPPDGGYTF; CDR3nt: TGTGCCAGCAGTCCACCGGACGGTGGCTACACCTTC
abundance: -; j_gene: TRBJ2-7; v_gene: TRBV7-2; d_gene: TRBD2; CDR3aa: CASSSTSASYEQYF; CDR3nt: TGTGCCAGCAGCTCGACTAGCGCATCCTACGAGCAGTACTTC
abundance: -; j_gene: TRBJ2-7; v_gene: TRBV23-1; d_gene: TRBD1; CDR3aa: CASSQSFYRGISYEQYF; CDR3nt: TGCGCCAGCAGTCAATCGTTCTACAGGGGGATCTCCTACGAGCAGTACTTC
abundance: -; j_gene: TRBJ1-1; v_gene: TRBV5-4; d_gene: TRBD1; CDR3aa: CASSPGTVMSTEAFF; CDR3nt: TGTGCCAGCAGCCCAGGGACAGTTATGTCCACTGAAGCTTTCTTT
abundance: few; j_gene: TRBJ1-1; v_gene: TRBV28; d_gene: -; CDR3aa: CASIPVRIMNTEAFF; CDR3nt: TGTGCCAGCATTCCGGTCAGGATAATGAACACTGAAGCTTTCTTT
abundance: -; j_gene: TRBJ2-1; v_gene: TRBV29-1; d_gene: -; CDR3aa: CSVEDRTRSYEQFF; CDR3nt: TGCAGCGTTGAAGATCGTACCCGATCTTATGAGCAGTTCTTC
abundance: -; j_gene: TRBJ1-2; v_gene: TRBV11-2; d_gene: -; CDR3aa: CASSLDGSYGYTF; CDR3nt: TGTGCCAGCAGCTTAGATGGTTCCTATGGCTACACCTTC
abundance: -; j_gene: TRBJ2-5; v_gene: TRBV9; d_gene: -; CDR3aa: CASSVRDGSWETQYF; CDR3nt: TGTGCCAGCAGCGTCCGGGACGGGTCCTGGGAGACCCAGTACTTC
abundance: -; j_gene: TRBJ2-3; v_gene: TRBV5-1; d_gene: -; CDR3aa: CASSMIEGSTDTQYF; CDR3nt: TGCGCCAGCAGCATGATAGAGGGCAGCACAGATACGCAGTATTTT
abundance: -; j_gene: TRBJ2-7; v_gene: TRBV7-9; d_gene: -; CDR3aa: CASSYGTTKQYF; CDR3nt: TGTGCCAGCAGCTACGGGACCACTAAGCAGTACTTC
abundance: few; j_gene: TRBJ2-1; v_gene: TRBV29-1; d_gene: TRBD2; CDR3aa: CSVEGGGSWNEQFF; CDR3nt: TGCAGCGTTGAAGGAGGCGGGAGCTGGAATGAGCAGTTCTTC
abundance: -; j_gene: TRBJ2-7; v_gene: TRBV4-1; d_gene: -; CDR3aa: CASSQDHRASYEQYF; CDR3nt: TGCGCCAGCAGCCAAGATCATCGGGCCTCCTACGAGCAGTACTTC